The T cell receptor beta chain described here comes from a study of T cells in Graves' hyperthyroidism and ophthalmopathy (dated by TCRdb to between 2017 and 2020). Regarding the research as a whole: Peripheral blood was sampled at the time of initial diagnosis, prior to any treatment. In addition, the study compared T-cell repertoires in thyroid tissue and in blood from five or six Graves' hyperthyroidism patients. Prospective prediction of ophthalmopathy was tested in an independent validation cohort of fewer than 20 hyperthyroidism patients and around 16 patients who later progressed to ophthalmopathy. For training and testing, the roughly 97 patients in the discovery cohort were randomly divided in a 7:3 ratio. After sampling, hyperthyroidism patients received methimazole starting at 30 mg daily, and ophthalmopathy patients received high-dose intravenous methylprednisolone. The paper reports TCR Vbeta CDR3 sequencing of some 140 peripheral blood samples: 40 or so ophthalmopathy, around 80 hyperthyroidism and approximately 17 progressor patients. TCR V-J signatures able to tell the groups apart were searched for in a discovery cohort of about a hundred patients, of whom more than 40 had Graves' ophthalmopathy and around 56 had stable Graves' hyperthyroidism.

This clonotype has only a few counts. Its antigen specificity is not known. No much larger clonotype is one base removed from it; base qualities were not supplied. CDR1 and CDR2 are drawn from the germline V gene: SGDLS, YYNGEE. The CDR3 spans 19 residues, from the cysteine through the phenylalanine. The DNA shown is the 57-base CDR3, in frame from base 1. V has 4 bases trimmed and J has 6 bases trimmed; junction bases matching no gene number 17. Stable Graves' hyperthyroidism was defined as the absence of progression to ophthalmopathy over 18 months of follow-up. The hyperthyroidism patients were between 18 and 65 years old and newly diagnosed, with a disease duration of less than 2 months. The study excluded patients with uncontrolled infections, other autoimmune diseases, pregnancy or lactation. Diagnoses were based on clinical symptoms, serum thyroxine and TRAb, thyroid ultrasound and orbital computed tomography. Ficoll-Paque density gradient centrifugation was used to isolate PBMCs from 9.5 to 10 ml of fresh peripheral blood. Total RNA was extracted using Trizol reagent, and RNA quality was assessed on an Agilent 2100 Bioanalyzer.

The TCR beta CDR3 regions were amplified from the RNA transcripts. A first-round RT-PCR of the TCR CDR3 used the HTBI primer set with the Qiagen OneStep RT-PCR kit. The libraries were constructed in a second round of multiplex PCR and then size-selected and purified. Libraries were sequenced paired-end with 100 bp reads on an Illumina HiSeq2000. In the source study's methods: SOAPnuke was used to process the raw data, with reads discarded if the reads contained adapters or uncalled bases, had a mean Phred below 15, or lacked an exact constant-primer or identifier match. COPE v1.2.5 was used to merge high-quality paired reads, and clonotypes were defined as unique nucleotide sequences. Clonotypes were aligned to IMGT TRBV, TRBD and TRBJ reference segments using MiTCR v1.1. Only V-J combinations with frequency above 0.0001, covering roughly 99% of repertoires, were analysed. A TCS score was defined as the ratio of F50 (clonal expansion) to E x V (chaos), with BLOSUM62-based TCRdist applied between CDR3 peptides within each V-J. Welch's t-statistics and random forest reduced roughly 500 V-J features to 13, which were used in a naive Bayes classifier (R e1071). The public sequencing data were trimmed at Q25 with fastp and processed into clonotypes with MiXCR by TCRdb, which kept only in-frame beta chains. Every CDR3 protein is listed once, alongside the most common genes and DNA of its rows. The V and J calls were determined by TCRdb, not by the authors. Within this sample are approximately 210,000 distinct CDR3 sequences, with approximately 17% of them counted one time only. The biggest ten clones account for roughly 50% of the sample.

General conclusions and limits of the study: Most expanded thyroid clonotypes (frequency above 0.001) were also detected in blood, a finding suggesting that blood repertoires may reflect thyroid immune responses. In cross-validation, a model built on a 13 V-J signature told ophthalmopathy apart from stable hyperthyroidism with approximately 90% sensitivity and roughly 82% specificity, and in testing the same model reached 80%/75%. In validation, progression to ophthalmopathy was predicted by the model with nearly 71% sensitivity and 72.22% specificity, a median of approximately 7.1 months before onset. Sample size was not statistically predetermined, and investigators were not blinded to group allocation.

The clonotype was recovered from a man over 45 with Graves' hyperthyroidism. The chain is encoded by TRBV9 joined to TRBJ2-1, with 12 central nucleotides matching TRBD2. Source material: blood. The DNA sequence is as follows: TGTGCCAGCAGCCCCCGGGGTGAGGGGGGACTAGCGGGTTCCAATGAGCAGTTCTTC. This translates into CASSPRGEGGLAGSNEQFF.